The entry that follows covers one T cell receptor (beta chain) sequence. The data were taken from a study of blood T cell repertoires in COVID-19. V trimming: 0 bases; J trimming: 0 bases; junction bases outside the gene matches: 1. The CDR3 covers 16 residues. CDR1 is MNHEY and CDR2 is SVGAGI in the germline V gene. Some clones are missing from TCRdb's copy, which holds only in-frame ones; the method was immunoSEQ multiplex PCR. This sample yields just over 300,000 clones, of which 87% are seen a single time; roughly 2.3% belongs to the top ten. Sequencing used peripheral blood. This chain connects TRBV6-5 to TRBJ2-2, with 7 nucleotides matching TRBD1. This receptor was identified in a man aged 18 to 30 with active or convalescent COVID-19. CDR3 residues: CASSYSGTANTGELFF. For the CDR3, the DNA is TGTGCCAGCAGTTACTCTGGGACAGCGAACACCGGGGAGCTGTTTTTT.